These 10 T cell receptor beta chains originate from one sample sequenced in a study of shared clonotypes between healthy human individuals (dated by TCRdb to the early 2020s). Receptor amplification or capture employed the immunoSEQ multiplex PCR assay. The table comes from immuneACCESS by way of TCRdb, which keeps in-frame sequences with V and J called. Part of the clones is missing from these tables; in studies checked, under half for an unresolved V gene and the rest for unknown reasons. The sample records over a million clones, about 96% of which are singletons. The ten most abundant clones make up 1.2% of the sample. The sample comprised naive CD4+ T cells sorted from blood. Sample cell subset or site, as interpreted from the label and publication: CD45RA+ positively selected. The receptors were sampled from a man aged 30-40 years in good health.

The chain couples TRBV4-3 to TRBJ1-1, with TRBD1 as a possible D gene (6 bases). Trimming cost V 5 bases and J 5 bases, with 12 bases left between them. The CDR3 totals 13 residues. Germline CDR1 is LGHNA and CDR2 is YSLEER. CDR3 amino acids: CASSFHRETEAFF. In DNA form, the CDR3 reads TGCGCCAGCAGCTTCCACAGGGAAACTGAAGCTTTCTTT.

The chain uses TRBV9 and TRBJ1-1, with D maybe TRBD1 (6 bases). The CDR3 runs 16 residues. The ends were cut back, 2 bases at V and 6 bases at J, with 20 bases in the middle. The germline CDR1 and CDR2 sequences are SGDLS and YYNGEE. CDR3 amino acids: CASSVDNRAPNAEAFF. CDR3 nucleotides: TGTGCCAGCAGCGTCGATAACAGGGCCCCTAACGCTGAAGCTTTCTTT.

The chain carries TRBV7-9 and TRBJ1-2; 7 nucleotides line up with TRBD1. This CDR3 comprises 14 residues. Per germline, CDR1 SEHNR and CDR2 FQNEAQ (reference sequence). V lost 5 bases and J lost 5; bases outside the gene matches: 8. The CDR3, as DNA: TGTGCCAGCAGCGGGGGGACAGACGTGTATGGCTACACCTTC. It translates to CASSGGTDVYGYTF.

This chain links TRBV19 with TRBJ2-5, with 8 nucleotides matching TRBD1. Unmatched junction bases numbered 4, after V lost 0 bases and J lost 7 bases. The CDR3 has 14 amino acids. Germline CDR1 and CDR2: LNHDA and SQIVND (reference sequence). The CDR3 DNA reads TGTGCCAGTAGTATAGAGACAGGGGATGGGACCCAGTACTTC. This translates into CASSIETGDGTQYF.

This clone has a single count. The genes are TRBV15 and TRBJ2-3; no definite D call. V lost 2 bases, J lost 4 bases, and 13 bases lay in between. The CDR3 covers 15 residues. Germline V gives CDR1 LNHNV, CDR2 YYDKDF (reference sequence). DNA for the CDR3: TGTGCCACCAGCAGAAGACCAGAACGGGCAGATACGCAGTATTTT. It specifies CATSRRPERADTQYF.

V is TRBV19 and J is TRBJ2-5, with a possible D match to TRBD1 (5 bases). The V end lost 6 bases, the J end lost 2 bases, and 10 bases lay between the germline ends. Germline values: CDR1 LNHDA, CDR2 SQIVND (reference sequence). CDR3 length equals 13 residues. The CDR3 DNA sequence: TGTGCCAGTAGCCTGGGGCGGCAAGAGACCCAGTACTTC. Protein: CASSLGRQETQYF.

This sequence joins TRBV27 and TRBJ2-7; D is uncertain. The V end was cut by 6 bases, the J end by 0 bases, with 6 bases between. The CDR3 is 12 residues long. Germline values: CDR1 MNHEY, CDR2 SMNVEV (reference sequence). The CDR3 loop reads CASRAYSYEQYF. CDR3 nucleotides: TGTGCCAGCAGGGCCTACTCCTACGAGCAGTACTTC.

This clone was counted a few times. The J gene is TRBJ2-5, the V gene TRBV30; D possibly corresponds to TRBD1 (5 bases). CDR1 is GTSNPN, CDR2 SVGIG, per germline (reference sequence). Trimming shortened V by 2 bases and J by 0 bases, and 19 bases separated the two germline ends. The CDR3 covers 17 residues. This chain's CDR3 is CAWSKYRRQTYQETQYF. DNA of the CDR3: TGTGCCTGGAGTAAGTACCGGAGACAGACGTACCAAGAGACCCAGTACTTC.

A few counts support this clone. The chain couples TRBV6-1 to TRBJ1-5, with 7 nucleotides matching TRBD1. Germline CDR1 reads MNHNS; CDR2 reads SASEGT. There are 14 residues in the CDR3. V was pared by 0 bases and J by 7 bases, with 3 bases of the junction left unmatched. In DNA, the CDR3 is TGTGCCAGCAGTGAAGCGGGACAGCCCCAGCCCCAGCATTTT. Translation: CASSEAGQPQPQHF.

The chain carries TRBV5-4 and TRBJ2-6; 8 positions agree with TRBD1. CDR1 SGHNT and CDR2 YYREEE come from the germline V gene (reference sequence). This CDR3 has 18 residues. The trim removed 2 bases at V and 1 base at J, leaving 8 bases unmatched. In nucleotides, the CDR3 is TGTGCCAGCAGCTTAACCGGACAGGGTGCGTCTGGGGCCAACGTCCTGACTTTC. It is translated as CASSLTGQGASGANVLTF.